This TCR beta chain was documented in a study of T cells in Graves' hyperthyroidism and ophthalmopathy (dated by TCRdb to the late 2010s). With respect to the entire study: Peripheral blood was collected at initial diagnosis, before any treatment. A discovery cohort of fewer than 110 patients, 43 with Graves' ophthalmopathy and under 60 with stable Graves' hyperthyroidism, was used to find distinguishing TCR V-J signatures. An independent validation cohort of around 19 hyperthyroidism patients and 17 patients who later progressed to ophthalmopathy tested prospective prediction of ophthalmopathy. The roughly 100 discovery patients were randomly divided into training and test sets at a 7:3 ratio. Thyroid tissue and blood T-cell repertoires from six Graves' hyperthyroidism patients were also compared in the study. Following sampling, methimazole starting at 30 mg daily was given to hyperthyroidism patients, and high-dose intravenous methylprednisolone was given to ophthalmopathy patients. The paper reports TCR Vbeta CDR3 sequencing of roughly 140 peripheral blood samples: fewer than 50 ophthalmopathy, 70 to 85 hyperthyroidism and around 17 progressor patients.

This clonotype was recorded many times. The specificity of this receptor is unknown. No base quality values were provided; no much bigger clone lies one nucleotide off. A patient counted as having stable Graves' hyperthyroidism if no progression to ophthalmopathy occurred over 18 months of follow-up. Hyperthyroidism patients were newly diagnosed, had a disease duration of under 2 months, and were aged 18 to 65 years. The study excluded patients with uncontrolled infections, other autoimmune diseases, pregnancy or lactation. Diagnoses relied on clinical symptoms, serum thyroxine and TRAb, thyroid ultrasound and orbital computed tomography. Ficoll-Paque density gradient centrifugation was used to isolate PBMCs from approximately 10 ml of fresh peripheral blood. Total RNA was extracted with Trizol reagent, and quality was checked on an Agilent 2100 Bioanalyzer. Broad study findings and their caveats: A model built on a 13 V-J signature distinguished ophthalmopathy from stable hyperthyroidism, reaching 87.88% sensitivity and about 81% specificity in cross-validation and 80%/75% in testing. In validation, the model predicted progression to ophthalmopathy with around 71% sensitivity and about 73% specificity, a median of around six months before onset. Most expanded thyroid clonotypes (frequency above 0.001) were also detected in blood, suggesting blood repertoires may reflect thyroid immune responses. No statistical method was used to set the sample size in advance, and investigators knew the group allocation.

Via the germline V gene, CDR1 is SNHLY and CDR2 FYNNEI. From the cysteine through the phenylalanine, the CDR3 covers 14 amino acids. The only DNA kept is the CDR3, 42 bases in frame from the first base. Trimming removed 6 bases from V and 3 bases from J, leaving 14 bases between the germline ends. The TCR beta CDR3 regions were amplified from the RNA transcripts. A first-round RT-PCR of the TCR CDR3 used the HTBI primer set with the Qiagen OneStep RT-PCR kit. The libraries were constructed in a second round of multiplex PCR and then size-selected and purified. The libraries were sequenced on an Illumina HiSeq2000 using paired-end 100 bp reads. On the authors' methods: SOAPnuke was used to process the raw data, removing reads that contained adapters or uncalled bases, had a mean Phred below 15, or lacked an exact match to the constant primer or identifier. High-quality paired reads were merged using COPE v1.2.5, and each unique nucleotide sequence was defined as a clonotype. Clonotypes were aligned to IMGT TRBV, TRBD and TRBJ reference segments using MiTCR v1.1. The analysis was restricted to V-J combinations with a frequency above 0.0001, which together covered roughly 99% of the repertoires. A TCS score was defined as the ratio of F50 (clonal expansion) to E x V (chaos), with BLOSUM62-based TCRdist applied between CDR3 peptides within each V-J. Welch's t-statistics and random forest reduced 500 to 650 V-J features to 10 to 15, which were used in a naive Bayes classifier (R e1071). The Morisita-Horn index was used to measure how similar the thyroid and blood repertoires were. TCRdb cleaned the public reads at Q25 with fastp, built clones with MiXCR and kept in-frame beta chains. Entries that share a CDR3 protein sequence are merged under the most common genes and DNA. These V and J calls are TCRdb output, not the study's own analysis. The sample profile shows roughly 800,000 distinct CDR3 sequences; roughly 40% of them were found once. The ten largest clones represent about 8.9% of the sample.

This TCR came from a man aged 18 to 30 with Graves' hyperthyroidism. Sequenced sample: blood. This chain is built from TRBV2 and TRBJ1-1, with a tentative D gene TRBD1 over 5 matching bases. The DNA is as follows: TGTGCCAGCAGCAGGAGGGGTGGAGACACTGAAGCTTTCTTT. Translation gives CASSRRGGDTEAFF.